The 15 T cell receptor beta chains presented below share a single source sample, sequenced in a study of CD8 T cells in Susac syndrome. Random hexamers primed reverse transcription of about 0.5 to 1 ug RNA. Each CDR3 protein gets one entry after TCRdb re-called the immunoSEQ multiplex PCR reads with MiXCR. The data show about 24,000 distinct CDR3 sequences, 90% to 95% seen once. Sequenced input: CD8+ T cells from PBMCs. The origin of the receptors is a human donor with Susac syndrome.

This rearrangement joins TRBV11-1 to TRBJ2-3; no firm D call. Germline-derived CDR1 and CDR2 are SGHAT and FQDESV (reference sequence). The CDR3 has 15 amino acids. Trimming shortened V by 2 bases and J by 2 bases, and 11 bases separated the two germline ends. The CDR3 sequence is CASSLYQQVTDTQYF. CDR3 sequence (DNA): TGTGCCAGCAGCTTATACCAGCAAGTCACAGATACGCAGTATTTT.

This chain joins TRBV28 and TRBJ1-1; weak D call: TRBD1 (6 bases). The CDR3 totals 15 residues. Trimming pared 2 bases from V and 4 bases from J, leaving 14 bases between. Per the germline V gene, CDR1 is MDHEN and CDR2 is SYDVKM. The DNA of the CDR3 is TGTGCCAGCAGTTTAATGGGGGGCTGGGGCACTGAAGCTTTCTTT. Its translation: CASSLMGGWGTEAFF.

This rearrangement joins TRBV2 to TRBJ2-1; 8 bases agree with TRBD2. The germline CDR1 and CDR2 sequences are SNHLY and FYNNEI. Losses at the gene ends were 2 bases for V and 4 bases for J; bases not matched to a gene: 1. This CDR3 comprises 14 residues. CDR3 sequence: CASSELAGYNEQFF. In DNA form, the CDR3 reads TGTGCCAGCAGTGAATTAGCGGGGTACAATGAGCAGTTCTTC.

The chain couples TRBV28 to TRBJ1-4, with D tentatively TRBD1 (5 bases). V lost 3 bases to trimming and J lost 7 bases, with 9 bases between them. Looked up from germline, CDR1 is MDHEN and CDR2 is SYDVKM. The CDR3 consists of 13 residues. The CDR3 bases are TGTGCCAGCAGTTTGCAGGGCGCTGAAAAACTGTTTTTT. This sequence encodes CASSLQGAEKLFF.

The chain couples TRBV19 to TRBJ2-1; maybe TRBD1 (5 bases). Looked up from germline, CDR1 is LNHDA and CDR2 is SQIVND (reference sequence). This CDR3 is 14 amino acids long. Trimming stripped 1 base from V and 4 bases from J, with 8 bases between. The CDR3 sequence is CASSIAAGYNEQFF. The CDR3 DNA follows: TGTGCCAGTAGTATAGCCGCAGGGTACAATGAGCAGTTCTTC.

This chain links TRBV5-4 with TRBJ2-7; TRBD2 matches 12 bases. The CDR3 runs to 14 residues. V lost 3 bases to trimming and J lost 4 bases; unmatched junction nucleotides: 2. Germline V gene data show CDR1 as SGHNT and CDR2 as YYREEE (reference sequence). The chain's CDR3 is CASSYGLAGYEQYF. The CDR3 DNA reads TGTGCCAGCAGCTACGGACTAGCGGGGTACGAGCAGTACTTC.

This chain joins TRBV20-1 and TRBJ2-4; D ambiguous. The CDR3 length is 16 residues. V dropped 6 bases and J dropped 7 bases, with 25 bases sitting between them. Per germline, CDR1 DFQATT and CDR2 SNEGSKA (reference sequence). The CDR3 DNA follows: TGCAGTGCCCTCCCTCCTAGTTCTGTGATACGGAACATTCAGTACTTC. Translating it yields CSALPPSSVIRNIQYF.

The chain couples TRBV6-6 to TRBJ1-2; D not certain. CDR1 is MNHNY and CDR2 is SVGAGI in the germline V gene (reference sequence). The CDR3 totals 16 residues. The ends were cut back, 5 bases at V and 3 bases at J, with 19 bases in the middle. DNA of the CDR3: TGTGCCAGCAGTAACCCAAACCAATCAGGAGACTATGGCTACACCTTC. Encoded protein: CASSNPNQSGDYGYTF.

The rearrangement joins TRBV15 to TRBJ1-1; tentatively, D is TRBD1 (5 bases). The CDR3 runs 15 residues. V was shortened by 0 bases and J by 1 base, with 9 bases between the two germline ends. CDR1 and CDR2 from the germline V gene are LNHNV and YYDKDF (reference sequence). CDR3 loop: CATSREGEPNTEAFF. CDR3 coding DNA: TGTGCCACCAGCAGAGAGGGGGAACCGAACACTGAAGCTTTCTTT.

In nucleotides, the CDR3 is TGTGCCAGCAGCTTAGAATCGAACACTGAAGCTTTCTTT. It specifies CASSLESNTEAFF. This chain links TRBV7-2 with TRBJ1-1; no definite D call. V dropped 1 base and J dropped 1 base, with 4 bases sitting between them. Germline CDR1 reads SGHTA; CDR2 reads FQGNSA. The CDR3 runs 13 residues.

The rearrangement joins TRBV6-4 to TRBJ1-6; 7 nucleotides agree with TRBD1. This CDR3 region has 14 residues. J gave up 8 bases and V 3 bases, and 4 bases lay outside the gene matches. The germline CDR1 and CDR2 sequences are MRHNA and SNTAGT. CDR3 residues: CASSETGEDSPLHF. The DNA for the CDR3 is TGTGCCAGCAGTGAAACAGGGGAGGATTCACCCCTCCACTTT.

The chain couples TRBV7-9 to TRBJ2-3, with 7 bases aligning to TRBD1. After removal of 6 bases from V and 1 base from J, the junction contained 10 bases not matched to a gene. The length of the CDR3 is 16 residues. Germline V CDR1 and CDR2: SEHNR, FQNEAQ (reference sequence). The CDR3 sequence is CASSHQGQGGTDTQYF. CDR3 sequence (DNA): TGTGCCAGCAGTCATCAGGGGCAGGGGGGCACAGATACGCAGTATTTT.

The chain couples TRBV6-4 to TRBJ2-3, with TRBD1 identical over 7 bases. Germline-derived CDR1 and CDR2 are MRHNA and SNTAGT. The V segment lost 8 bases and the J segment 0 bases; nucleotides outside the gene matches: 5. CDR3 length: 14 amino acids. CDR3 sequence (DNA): TGTGCCAGCTCCTTGACAGGGAGCACAGATACGCAGTATTTT. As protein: CASSLTGSTDTQYF.

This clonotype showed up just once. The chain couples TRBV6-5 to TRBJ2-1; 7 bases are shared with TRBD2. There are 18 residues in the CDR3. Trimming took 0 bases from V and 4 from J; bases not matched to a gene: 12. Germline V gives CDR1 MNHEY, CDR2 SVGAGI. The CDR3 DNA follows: TGTGCCAGCAGTTACTCCGCGGGGGAGCCACCTTCATACAATGAGCAGTTCTTC. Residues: CASSYSAGEPPSYNEQFF.

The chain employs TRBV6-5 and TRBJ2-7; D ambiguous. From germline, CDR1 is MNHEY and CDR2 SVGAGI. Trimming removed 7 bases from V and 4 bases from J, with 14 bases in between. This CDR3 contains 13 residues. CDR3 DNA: TGTGCCAGCACTCTACGGGCCGGTTACGAGCAGTACTTC. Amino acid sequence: CASTLRAGYEQYF.